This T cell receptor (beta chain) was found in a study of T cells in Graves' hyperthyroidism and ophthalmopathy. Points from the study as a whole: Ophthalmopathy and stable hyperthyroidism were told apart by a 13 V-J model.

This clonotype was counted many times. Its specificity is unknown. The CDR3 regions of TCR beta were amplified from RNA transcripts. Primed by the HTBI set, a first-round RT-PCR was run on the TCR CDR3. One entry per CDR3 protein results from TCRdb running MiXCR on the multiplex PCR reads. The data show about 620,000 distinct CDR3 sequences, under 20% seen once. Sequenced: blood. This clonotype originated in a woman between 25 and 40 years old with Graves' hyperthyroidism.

CDR3 amino acids: CSASVSGGTDTQYF. The CDR3 bases are TGCAGTGCTAGCGTAAGCGGGGGCACAGATACGCAGTATTTT. The chain employs TRBV20-1 and TRBJ2-3; TRBD2 matches at 7 bases. CDR1 and CDR2 (germline): DFQATT, SNEGSKA (reference sequence). This CDR3 has 14 amino acids. Trimming took 3 bases from V and 1 from J; bases not matched to a gene: 4.